This entry lists 22 T cell receptor beta chains sequenced from one sample in a study of CD8 T cells in ankylosing spondylitis. Their specific antigens are unknown. The study, taken as a whole, reports: Blood from ankylosing spondylitis patients appeared to carry a characteristic roughly 8-variant TCR beta motif.

A single record per CDR3 protein comes from TCRdb applying MiXCR to the 5' RACE reads. The sample has a few hundred thousand distinct CDR3 sequences; about a fifth are singletons. The sample comprised blood, either unsorted or a sorted T cell fraction (not recorded which). These receptors originate from a male donor with ankylosing spondylitis.

The rearrangement joins TRBV5-1 to TRBJ1-5; TRBD1 might be the D (5 bases). The CDR3 runs 14 residues. V was shortened by 4 bases and J by 3 bases, with 11 bases between the two germline ends. Germline CDR1 SGHRS, CDR2 YFSETQ. The DNA for the CDR3 is TGCGCCAGCAGCGCAGGGTTGTCCAATCAGCCCCAGCATTTT. This encodes CASSAGLSNQPQHF. The entire variable domain, with the rest obtained from reference TRBV5-1 and TRBJ1-5, is as follows: KAGVTQTPRYLIKTRGQQVTLSCSPISGHRSVSWYQQTPGQGLQFLFEYFSETQRNKGNFPGRFSGRQFSNSRSEMNVSTLELGDSALYLCASSAGLSNQPQHFGDGTRLSIL.

The rearrangement joins TRBV11-1 to TRBJ2-7, with 10 bases fitting TRBD1. CDR1 and CDR2 from the germline V gene are SGHAT and FQDESV (reference sequence). V gave up 8 bases and J gave up 5 bases; unmatched junction bases: 9. CDR3 length: 14 residues. CDR3 residues: CASGPRDRGHEQYF. CDR3 DNA: TGTGCCAGCGGTCCTAGGGACAGGGGCCACGAGCAGTACTTC.

The chain uses TRBV2 and TRBJ1-5, with 7 positions matching TRBD1. Germline V lookup: CDR1 SNHLY, CDR2 FYNNEI. The CDR3 has 16 residues. After removal of 1 base from V and 2 bases from J, the junction contained 5 bases not matched to a gene. CDR3 in amino acids: CASSEVYRGGNQPQHF. In DNA, the CDR3 is TGTGCCAGCAGTGAAGTTTACAGGGGCGGCAATCAGCCCCAGCATTTT.

The chain links TRBV6-1 to TRBJ2-2, with a weak D call TRBD1 (5 bases). From germline, CDR1 is MNHNS and CDR2 SASEGT. The CDR3 runs to 14 residues. V lost 9 bases and J lost 0, with 11 bases in between. CDR3 bases: TGTGCCAGTTCTTGGGGCGCGAACACCGGGGAGCTGTTTTTT. Translating it yields CASSWGANTGELFF.

This clonotype has only a few counts. The chain is built from TRBV6-6 and TRBJ2-7; tentative D call: TRBD2 (5 bases). This CDR3 has 12 residues. The V gene's germline CDR1 is MNHNY and CDR2 SVGAGI (reference sequence). V lost 5 bases and J lost 13, with 18 bases in between. CDR3 region: CASSITGLDCYF. The CDR3 DNA reads as TGTGCCAGCAGTATTACGGGTTTGGACTGTTACTTC.

CDR3 bases: TGTGCCAGCTCACCACCCCTCCGAAACTATGGCTACACCTTC. Its translation is CASSPPLRNYGYTF. V gene TRBV18 combines with J gene TRBJ1-2; D not certain. This CDR3 has 14 residues. Germline lookup yields CDR1 KGHSH and CDR2 LQKENI. Trimming cost V 0 bases and J 2 bases, with 7 bases left between them.

This clonotype was recorded many times. This sequence joins TRBV5-1 and TRBJ2-2, with D perhaps TRBD1 (6 bases). Germline assignment: CDR1 SGHRS and CDR2 YFSETQ. Trimming left V 2 bases short and J 0 bases short, with 8 bases between. The CDR3 has 15 amino acids. CDR3 sequence reads: CASSLQGSNTGELFF. Here the CDR3 DNA reads TGCGCCAGCAGCTTACAGGGATCGAACACCGGGGAGCTGTTTTTT.

The table lists this clonotype with a few counts. The genes are TRBV5-1 and TRBJ2-1; D is perhaps TRBD1 (5 bases). Trimming pared 3 bases from V and 2 bases from J, leaving 9 bases between. Germline V gene lookup returns CDR1 SGHRS and CDR2 YFSETQ. The CDR3 totals 14 residues. The CDR3 loop reads CASSSQVTYNEQFF. As DNA, the CDR3 is TGCGCCAGCAGCTCACAGGTAACCTACAATGAGCAGTTCTTC.

This clonotype was recorded a few times. This chain connects TRBV5-1 to TRBJ2-3, with TRBD2 matching over 9 bases. The J segment lost 8 bases and the V segment lost 4 bases, leaving 8 bases of the junction unmatched. The CDR3 sequence is 14 residues long. The germline V gene encodes CDR1 SGHRS and CDR2 YFSETQ. CDR3 DNA sequence: TGCGCCAGCAGCCTCCGGACTAGCGAAGGTACGCAGTATTTT. Translated, it gives CASSLRTSEGTQYF. Full variable domain (missing parts from reference TRBV5-1 and TRBJ2-3): KAGVTQTPRYLIKTRGQQVTLSCSPISGHRSVSWYQQTPGQGLQFLFEYFSETQRNKGNFPGRFSGRQFSNSRSEMNVSTLELGDSALYLCASSLRTSEGTQYFGPGTRLTVL.

The chain carries TRBV4-3 and TRBJ2-3, with D unclear. Trimming removed 0 bases from V and 3 bases from J, with 16 bases in between. CDR3 size: 17 residues. CDR1 and CDR2 (germline): LGHNA, YSLEER. CDR3 DNA sequence: TGCGCCAGCAGCCAAGATCTCCCTAGGGTGAGGACAGATACGCAGTATTTT. This encodes CASSQDLPRVRTDTQYF.

This clonotype was observed a few times. The gene calls are TRBV12-3 or TRBV12-4 and TRBJ2-3, with TRBD1 as a possible D gene (5 bases). CDR3 length: 13 amino acids. V shed 6 bases and J shed 5 bases, with 12 bases lying between them. CDR3 residues: CASSPRVGDTQYF. The CDR3 DNA follows: TGTGCCAGCAGCCCCAGGGTAGGAGATACGCAGTATTTT.

This clonotype was observed at least ten times. V is TRBV18 and J is TRBJ2-1; D unresolved. CDR3 length equals 13 residues. The V gene's germline CDR1 is KGHSH and CDR2 LQKENI. V was trimmed by 4 bases and J by 2 bases, leaving 6 bases between them. CDR3 sequence: CASSLVPYNEQFF. The CDR3 DNA follows: TGTGCCAGCTCACTAGTTCCCTACAATGAGCAGTTCTTC.

This clonotype appeared once. This chain uses TRBV5-1 with TRBJ1-1; D remains unclear. V lost 0 bases, J lost 4 bases, and 7 bases lay in between. Germline assignment: CDR1 SGHRS and CDR2 YFSETQ. The CDR3 runs 13 residues. The CDR3 sequence is CASSLAMVTEAFF. The CDR3 nucleotides read TGCGCCAGCAGCTTGGCCATGGTCACTGAAGCTTTCTTT. The full variable domain, with the rest looked up from reference TRBV5-1 and TRBJ1-1, is KAGVTQTPRYLIKTRGQQVTLSCSPISGHRSVSWYQQTPGQGLQFLFEYFSETQRNKGNFPGRFSGRQFSNSRSEMNVSTLELGDSALYLCASSLAMVTEAFFGQGTRLTVV.

V and J are TRBV6-2 or TRBV6-3 and TRBJ2-1, with D perhaps TRBD2 (6 bases). V was clipped by 6 bases and J by 8 bases, with 14 bases between them. This CDR3 has 13 amino acids. CDR1 and CDR2 (germline): MNHEY, SVGEGT. As DNA, the CDR3 is TGTGCCAGCAGGAACCCTAGCGCCGATGAGCAGTTCTTC. Translating it yields CASRNPSADEQFF.

The chain carries TRBV3-1 and TRBJ2-1, with unresolved D. The CDR3 consists of 15 residues. Deletions cut 3 bases from V and 0 bases from J, with 9 bases between. Germline loops: CDR1 LGHDT, CDR2 YNNKEL (reference sequence). The chain's CDR3 is CASSQSSLSYNEQFF. CDR3 in DNA: TGTGCCAGCAGCCAGAGCAGCCTCTCCTACAATGAGCAGTTCTTC.

A single count supports this clonotype. The genes are TRBV7-8 and TRBJ2-3; 10 bases fit TRBD2. This CDR3 has 16 residues. The germline V gene encodes CDR1 SGHVS and CDR2 FQNEAQ. V was pared by 3 bases and J by 2 bases, with 5 bases of the junction left unmatched. The CDR3 DNA reads as TGTGCCAGCAGCTTCAATAGCGGGAGGCTCACAGATACGCAGTATTTT. Amino acid sequence: CASSFNSGRLTDTQYF. Supplemented by reference TRBV7-8 and TRBJ2-3, the full variable domain reads GAGVSQSPRYKVAKRGQDVALRCDPISGHVSLFWYQQALGQGPEFLTYFQNEAQLDKSGLPSDRFFAERPEGSVSTLKIQRTQQEDSAVYLCASSFNSGRLTDTQYFGPGTRLTVL.

This clonotype has at least ten counts. V is TRBV12-3 or TRBV12-4 and J is TRBJ2-1, with 10 positions matching TRBD2. The V gene end was trimmed by 5 bases and the J gene end by 6 bases; junction bases not matched to a gene: 7. The CDR3 loop spans 15 amino acids. The CDR3 nucleotides read TGTGCCAGCAGTGACAGCGGGAGGGTTGGCAATGAGCAGTTCTTC. This encodes CASSDSGRVGNEQFF.

The V and J genes are TRBV6-1 and TRBJ2-7; D possibly corresponds to TRBD2 (5 bases). The CDR3 consists of 14 residues. With 0 bases removed from V and 3 bases from J, the gap between germline ends came to 9 bases. Looked up from germline, CDR1 is MNHNS and CDR2 is SASEGT. Here the CDR3 reads CASSEALGSYEQYF. The CDR3 region has the DNA TGTGCCAGCAGTGAAGCCCTGGGGAGCTACGAGCAGTACTTC.

The sample holds a few counts of this clonotype. The chain combines TRBV12-3 or TRBV12-4 with TRBJ2-7; D may be TRBD2 (6 bases). The CDR3 runs to 13 residues. Between the trimmed V and J ends, which lost 6 bases and 3 bases, there was a span of 12 bases. The CDR3 spells CASRSYGSYEQYF. CDR3 DNA: TGTGCCAGCAGGTCTTACGGGAGCTACGAGCAGTACTTC.

The chain combines TRBV7-3 with TRBJ2-3; tentative D call: TRBD1 (6 bases). Trimming removed 1 base at V and 5 bases at J, with 22 bases between. The CDR3 sequence is 18 residues long. The germline CDR1 and CDR2 sequences are SGHTA and FQGTGA. CDR3 protein: CASSLNGPTGSFGDTQYF. The CDR3 nucleotides are TGTGCCAGCAGCTTAAATGGGCCTACAGGGAGTTTCGGAGATACGCAGTATTTT.

The chain has TRBV7-3 and TRBJ1-6; D perhaps matches TRBD1 (5 bases). This CDR3 spans 14 amino acids. Trimming stripped 1 base from V and 7 bases from J, with 8 bases between. Germline lookup yields CDR1 SGHTA and CDR2 FQGTGA. CDR3 coding DNA: TGTGCCAGCAGCTTAAAAGGGGCCAATTCACCCCTCCACTTT. It yields the protein CASSLKGANSPLHF.

The chain recombines TRBV19 with TRBJ2-1; 7 nucleotides agree with TRBD1. The CDR3 length is 14 residues. In germline, CDR1 is LNHDA, CDR2 SQIVND (reference sequence). V trimming: 6 bases; J trimming: 10 bases; junction bases outside the gene matches: 12. The CDR3 sequence is CASREGGRPPEQFF. For the CDR3, the DNA is TGTGCCAGTAGGGAAGGGGGCAGGCCCCCAGAGCAGTTCTTC.